The text below deals with one TCR beta chain. Germline-derived CDR1 and CDR2 are MDHEN and SYDVKM. Losses at the gene ends were 5 bases for V and 1 base for J; bases not matched to a gene: 8. The CDR3 has 15 amino acids. The data belong to a study of cytomegalovirus exposure and HLA in healthy donors. The PCR had 60 Vbeta and 13 Jbeta primers. TCRdb's table, derived via immunoSEQ multiplex PCR, lists solely in-frame clones and lacks some. The sample records about 130,000 clones, 79% being singletons. The receptor was derived from a man younger than 35 in good health and CMV-seronegative. V gene TRBV28 combines with J gene TRBJ2-7; 7 bases agree with TRBD1. Material for sequencing was PBMCs. The DNA for the CDR3 is TGTGCCAGCAGTCTACATCCGGGACAGTCCTACGAGCAGTACTTC. Protein product: CASSLHPGQSYEQYF.